These 23 T cell receptor beta chains originate from one sample sequenced in a study of cytomegalovirus exposure and HLA in healthy donors. 60 Vbeta and 13 Jbeta primers were used in PCR. Assay used: immunoSEQ multiplex PCR; TCRdb lists only in-frame clones, some missing. The sample holds around 140,000 clones; around 70% are singletons and the top ten take about 2%. Sequencing was done on a sample of PBMCs. The receptor set was obtained from a woman aged 60-75 years in good health and CMV-seropositive.

The chain uses TRBV30 and TRBJ1-5, with 11 bases fitting TRBD1. The CDR3 loop spans 12 amino acids. Germline V gene sequence: CDR1 GTSNPN, CDR2 SVGIG (reference sequence). Germline trimming cut 5 bases from V and 7 bases from J; bases unmatched to any gene: 1. CDR3 sequence reads: CAWGTGGQPQHF. The CDR3 DNA reads TGTGCCTGGGGGACAGGGGGGCAGCCCCAGCATTTT.

The V and J genes are TRBV28 and TRBJ1-5; TRBD1 is a possible D gene (5 bases). V lost 6 bases and J 7 bases, leaving 22 bases between the germline ends. This CDR3 spans 16 amino acids. Germline loops: CDR1 MDHEN, CDR2 SYDVKM. The CDR3 DNA sequence: TGTGCCAGCAGCCCCCCGGCAGGGATCAAATACCAGCCCCAGCATTTT. It encodes CASSPPAGIKYQPQHF.

This chain links TRBV7-9 with TRBJ1-4, with a weak D call TRBD1 (5 bases). Germline V gene data show CDR1 as SEHNR and CDR2 as FQNEAQ (reference sequence). The CDR3 is 12 amino acids. The CDR3 here is CAWGGTNEKLFF. Written as DNA, the CDR3 is TGTGCATGGGGGGGAACTAATGAAAAACTGTTTTTT.

This sequence joins TRBV19 and TRBJ1-4; the D gene is possibly TRBD1 (5 bases). Trimming shortened V by 5 bases and J by 7 bases, and 23 bases separated the two germline ends. The CDR3 has 17 residues. The germline V gene encodes CDR1 LNHDA and CDR2 SQIVND (reference sequence). The CDR3 DNA sequence: TGTGCCAGTAGTGCACTGGGAGGGGTCCGTTTGGGTGAAAAACTGTTTTTT. Amino acid sequence: CASSALGGVRLGEKLFF.

The chain recombines TRBV5-1 with TRBJ1-2; D might be TRBD1 (6 bases). Germline CDR1 reads SGHRS; CDR2 reads YFSETQ. Trimming cost V 0 bases and J 4 bases, with 13 bases left between them. The CDR3 totals 15 residues. CDR3 nucleotides: TGCGCCAGCAGCTTGGCCCTCGGGGACATCTATGGCTACACCTTC. Its translation: CASSLALGDIYGYTF.

The chain has TRBV19 and TRBJ1-2; 7 nucleotides match TRBD1. From germline, CDR1 is LNHDA and CDR2 SQIVND (reference sequence). The CDR3 is 13 amino acids. The ends lost 9 bases at V and 6 bases at J; junction bases unmatched: 10. The CDR3 region has the DNA TGTGCCAGCCGACCAACAGGGGTCGATGGCTACACCTTC. Its translation: CASRPTGVDGYTF. Drawing the rest from reference TRBV19 and TRBJ1-2, the complete variable domain is DGGITQSPKYLFRKEGQNVTLSCEQNLNHDAMYWYRQDPGQGLRLIYYSQIVNDFQKGDIAEGYSVSREKKESFPLTVTSAQKNPTAFYLCASRPTGVDGYTFGSGTRLTVV.

The J gene is TRBJ2-2, the V gene TRBV25-1; D remains ambiguous. V shed 4 bases and J shed 2 bases, with 8 bases lying between them. Looked up from germline, CDR1 is MGHDK and CDR2 is SYGVNS. This CDR3 contains 14 residues. CDR3 DNA: TGTGCCAGCAGTGGAGACTTAAACACCGGGGAGCTGTTTTTT. As protein: CASSGDLNTGELFF.

Points on this clone: Sequence at one end of the junction differs from germline and may be a read error. The chain recombines TRBV7-7 with TRBJ2-5; 13 bases map to TRBD2. From germline, CDR1 is SSHAT and CDR2 FNYEAQ (reference sequence). The CDR3 is 15 residues long. CDR3 region: CASSLGLAGAETQYF. In DNA, the CDR3 is TGTGCTAGCAGCTTAGGACTAGCGGGAGCAGAGACCCAGTACTTC.

The chain couples TRBV11-2 to TRBJ1-3; 8 nucleotides line up with TRBD1. The CDR3 spans 16 residues. Germline lookup yields CDR1 SGHAT and CDR2 FQNNGV. V gave up 5 bases and J gave up 4 bases; unmatched junction bases: 10. DNA of the CDR3: TGTGCCAGCAGCCCCGGATGGACAGGGACCGGAAACACCATATATTTT. Protein sequence: CASSPGWTGTGNTIYF.

The genes are TRBV6-6 and TRBJ1-1; D is possibly TRBD1 (5 bases). CDR3 length: 16 amino acids. Germline V CDR1 and CDR2: MNHNY, SVGAGI (reference sequence). V dropped 5 bases and J dropped 2 bases, with 18 bases sitting between them. As DNA, the CDR3 is TGTGCCAGCAGTCCCCGGTACAGGCATTCTAACACTGAAGCTTTCTTT. Amino acid sequence: CASSPRYRHSNTEAFF.

The chain has TRBV4-1 and TRBJ2-3; perhaps TRBD1 as D (6 bases). This CDR3 has 16 amino acids. Germline values: CDR1 MGHRA, CDR2 YSYEKL. Trimming removed 5 bases at V and 6 bases at J, with 21 bases between. The CDR3 DNA is TGCGCCAGCAGCAAAAGCACGACCTCAGGGGTGGATACGCAGTATTTT. This translates into CASSKSTTSGVDTQYF.

V usage is TRBV28 and J usage is TRBJ2-5; D unclear. The tail of the sequence fits TRBJ2-7 better, so the J call may be wrong. Germline V gene lookup returns CDR1 MDHEN and CDR2 SYDVKM. This CDR3 region has 12 residues. This chain's CDR3 is CASASPSYEQYF. The CDR3, as DNA: TGTGCCAGTGCAAGTCCCTCCTACGAGCAGTACTTC.

The V call is TRBV29-1, the J call TRBJ2-5; no firm D call. Trimming shortened V by 2 bases and J by 5 bases, and 12 bases separated the two germline ends. The CDR3 contains 13 residues. CDR1 is SQVTM and CDR2 is ANQGSEA in the germline V gene. CDR3 nucleotide sequence: TGCAGCGTTGAATTCGGCCTGCGGGAGACCCAGTACTTC. Translated, it gives CSVEFGLRETQYF.

This clone showed up just a few times. V is TRBV25-1 and J is TRBJ1-1; D is uncertain. This CDR3 is 13 amino acids long. Trimming shortened V by 3 bases and J by 4 bases, and 9 bases separated the two germline ends. Germline CDR1 reads MGHDK; CDR2 reads SYGVNS. The DNA of the CDR3 is TGTGCCAGCAGTGACCAGGTTAGCACTGAAGCTTTCTTT. Encoded protein: CASSDQVSTEAFF. Drawing the rest from reference TRBV25-1 and TRBJ1-1, the complete variable domain is EADIYQTPRYLVIGTGKKITLECSQTMGHDKMYWYQQDPGMELHLIHYSYGVNSTEKGDLSSESTVSRIRTEHFPLTLESARPSHTSQYLCASSDQVSTEAFFGQGTRLTVV.

This chain connects TRBV5-4 to TRBJ1-1; D gene uncertain. V was clipped by 4 bases and J by 3 bases, with 13 bases between them. The CDR3 consists of 14 residues. Germline V gives CDR1 SGHNT, CDR2 YYREEE (reference sequence). DNA for the CDR3: TGTGCCAGCAGCCGCGGACTGCTCGACACTGAAGCTTTCTTT. Translating it yields CASSRGLLDTEAFF.

V is TRBV27 and J is TRBJ1-2, with a possible D match to TRBD1 (5 bases). CDR1 and CDR2 from the germline V gene are MNHEY and SMNVEV (reference sequence). Trimming cost V 2 bases and J 8 bases, with 18 bases left between them. CDR3 length: 15 amino acids. The CDR3 loop is CASSLLSKGQGGYTF. The DNA of the CDR3 is TGTGCCAGCAGTTTACTATCTAAAGGGCAGGGCGGCTACACCTTC.

The CDR3 DNA is TGTGCCAGCAGCCAGAATAGAGGGGAGACCCAGTACTTC. This gives the protein CASSQNRGETQYF. The V and J genes are TRBV14 and TRBJ2-5; perhaps TRBD2 as D (5 bases). V was shortened by 3 bases and J by 5 bases, with 10 bases between the two germline ends. The germline CDR1 and CDR2 sequences are SGHDN and FVKESK. There are 13 residues in the CDR3.

This CDR3 reads CASRDDSPGQYF. CDR3 in DNA: TGTGCCAGCAGGGATGACTCACCCGGGCAGTACTTC. This chain uses TRBV2 with TRBJ2-7; D is unclear. V was shortened by 6 bases and J by 9 bases, with 15 bases between the two germline ends. This CDR3 spans 12 amino acids. Per the germline V gene, CDR1 is SNHLY and CDR2 is FYNNEI.

V and J are TRBV23-1 and TRBJ1-1, with D unclear. TRBV23-1 carries the ORF label, with uncertain function. The CDR3 length is 16 residues. Trimming took 0 bases from V and 0 from J, leaving 11 bases between them. CDR3 nucleotide sequence: TGCGCCAGCAGTCAATCCGAGGACGGGATGAACACTGAAGCTTTCTTT. It codes for CASSQSEDGMNTEAFF.

The chain employs TRBV28 and TRBJ2-1; D perhaps matches TRBD2 (5 bases). CDR3 size: 14 residues. Trimming shortened V by 3 bases and J by 5 bases, and 11 bases separated the two germline ends. The V gene's germline CDR1 is MDHEN and CDR2 SYDVKM. The CDR3 DNA follows: TGTGCCAGCAGTTTCCGTAGCGTCCACAATGAGCAGTTCTTC. Its translation is CASSFRSVHNEQFF.

This chain links TRBV2 with TRBJ2-5; TRBD2 matches 9 bases. This CDR3 has 18 residues. The germline CDR1 and CDR2 sequences are SNHLY and FYNNEI. V was clipped by 4 bases and J by 2 bases; unmatched bases: 14. The CDR3, as DNA: TGTGCCAGCAGTGTAAAGGCTAGCGGGGCCGGATCTCAAGAGACCCAGTACTTC. Translated, it gives CASSVKASGAGSQETQYF.

This chain uses TRBV7-8 with TRBJ2-1, with a weak D call TRBD2 (6 bases). The V and J ends lost 1 base and 6 bases respectively, with 13 bases between them. The CDR3 sequence is 15 residues long. The germline gives CDR1 SGHVS, CDR2 FQNEAQ. This CDR3 reads CASSLVGSGPNEQFF. The CDR3 DNA reads as TGTGCCAGCAGCTTAGTTGGTAGCGGACCCAATGAGCAGTTCTTC.

The rearrangement links TRBV27 to TRBJ2-7, with 8 positions matching TRBD2. This CDR3 comprises 17 residues. Trimming took 6 bases from V and 0 from J; bases not matched to a gene: 13. The germline V gene encodes CDR1 MNHEY and CDR2 SMNVEV (reference sequence). CDR3 in DNA: TGTGCCAGCAGCTACCTGGTGGCGGGGGGCCGCTCCTACGAGCAGTACTTC. This codes for CASSYLVAGGRSYEQYF.